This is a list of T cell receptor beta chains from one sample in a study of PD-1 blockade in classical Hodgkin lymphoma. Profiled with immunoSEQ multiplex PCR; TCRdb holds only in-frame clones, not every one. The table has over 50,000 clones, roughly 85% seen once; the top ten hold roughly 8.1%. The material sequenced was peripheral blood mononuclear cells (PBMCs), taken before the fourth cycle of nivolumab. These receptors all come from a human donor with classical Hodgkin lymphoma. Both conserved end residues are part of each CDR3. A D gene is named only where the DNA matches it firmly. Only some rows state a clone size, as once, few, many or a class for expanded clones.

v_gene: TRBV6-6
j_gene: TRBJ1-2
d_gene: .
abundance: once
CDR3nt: TGTGCCAGCAGCCACAGGGTTTATGGCTACACCTTC
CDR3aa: CASSHRVYGYTF

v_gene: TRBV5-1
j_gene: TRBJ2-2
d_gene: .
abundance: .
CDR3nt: TGCGCCAGCAGCTTGGTTCAGGGTGGAACCGGGGAGCTGTTTTTT
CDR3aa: CASSLVQGGTGELFF

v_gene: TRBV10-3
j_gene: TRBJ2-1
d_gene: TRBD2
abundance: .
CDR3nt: TGTGCCATCAGCCAAAAACTAGCGGGGGGAGACGAGCAGTTCTTC
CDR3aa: CAISQKLAGGDEQFF

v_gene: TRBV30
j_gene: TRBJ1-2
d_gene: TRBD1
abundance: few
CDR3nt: TGTGCCTGGAGCGTGGGACAGTCAAACTATGGCTACACCTTC
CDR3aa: CAWSVGQSNYGYTF

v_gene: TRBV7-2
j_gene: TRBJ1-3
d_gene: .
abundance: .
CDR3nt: TGTGCCAGCAGCCCCGACGGGAGAAACACCATATATTTT
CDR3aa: CASSPDGRNTIYF

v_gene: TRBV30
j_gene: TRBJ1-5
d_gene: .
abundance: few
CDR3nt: TGTGCCTGGAGTGTAAAGGAGGGGGGACAGCCCCAGCATTTT
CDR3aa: CAWSVKEGGQPQHF

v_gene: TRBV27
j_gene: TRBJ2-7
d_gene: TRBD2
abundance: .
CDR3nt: TGTGCCAGCAGACCCGGGACTAGCGGGGGCTACGAGCAGTACTTC
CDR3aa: CASRPGTSGGYEQYF

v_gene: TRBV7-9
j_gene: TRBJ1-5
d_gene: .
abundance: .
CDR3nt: TGTGCCAGCAGCTCCCAGGGATCCTATAGCAATCAGCCCCAGCATTTT
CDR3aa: CASSSQGSYSNQPQHF

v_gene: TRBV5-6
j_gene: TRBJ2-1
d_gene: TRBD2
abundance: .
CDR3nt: TGTGCCAGCAGCTCGCCCGGGACTAAATACAATGAGCAGTTCTTC
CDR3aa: CASSSPGTKYNEQFF

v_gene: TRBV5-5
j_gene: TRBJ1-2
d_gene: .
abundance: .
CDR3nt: TGTGCCAGCACCGCAGGGTATGGCTACACCTTC
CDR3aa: CASTAGYGYTF

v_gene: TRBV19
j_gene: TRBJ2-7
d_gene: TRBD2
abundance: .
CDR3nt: TGTGCCAGTAGTATGGGAGGGCAGGCCGAGCAGTACTTC
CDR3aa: CASSMGGQAEQYF

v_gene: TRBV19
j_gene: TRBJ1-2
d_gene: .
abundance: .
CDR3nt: TGTGCCAGTACCCTGGGGCAGGGACAATACGGCTACACCTTC
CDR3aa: CASTLGQGQYGYTF

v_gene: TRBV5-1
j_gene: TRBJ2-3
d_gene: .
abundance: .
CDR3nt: TGCGCCAGCAGCTTGGAGGCAGACGCAGATACGCAGTATTTT
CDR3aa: CASSLEADADTQYF

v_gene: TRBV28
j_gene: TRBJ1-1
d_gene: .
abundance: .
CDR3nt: TGTGCCAGCAGCCCGGGGTCGATGAACACTGAAGCTTTCTTT
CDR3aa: CASSPGSMNTEAFF

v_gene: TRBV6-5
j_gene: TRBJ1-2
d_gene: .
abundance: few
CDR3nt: TGTGCCAGCAGAGGTAGGCAGTACCACTATGGCTACACCTTC
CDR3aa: CASRGRQYHYGYTF

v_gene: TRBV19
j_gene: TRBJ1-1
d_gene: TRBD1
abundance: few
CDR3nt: TGTGCCAGTAGTAGCACAGGGGGAGAGACTGAAGCTTTCTTT
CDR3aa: CASSSTGGETEAFF

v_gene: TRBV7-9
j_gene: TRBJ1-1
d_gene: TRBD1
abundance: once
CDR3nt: TGTGCCAGCAGCAAACAGGGGGGAGAGGTCGGAGCTTTCTTT
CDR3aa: CASSKQGGEVGAFF

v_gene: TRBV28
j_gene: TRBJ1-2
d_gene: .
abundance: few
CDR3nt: TGTGCCAGTGGAGGGGGGGCGAGGTATGGCTACACCTTC
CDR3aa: CASGGGARYGYTF

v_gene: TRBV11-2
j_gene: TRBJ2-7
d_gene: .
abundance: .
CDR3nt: TGTGCCAGCAGCTCACTCCGGGGCCCGTCCTACGAGCAGTACTTC
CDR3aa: CASSSLRGPSYEQYF

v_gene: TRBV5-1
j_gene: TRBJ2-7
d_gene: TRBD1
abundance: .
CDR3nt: TGCGCCAGCAGCTCCGAGGGACAGACTACCTACGAGCAGTACTTC
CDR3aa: CASSSEGQTTYEQYF

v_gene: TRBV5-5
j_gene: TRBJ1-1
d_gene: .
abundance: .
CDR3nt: TGTGCCAGCAGCTTGAACACTGAAGCTTTCTTT
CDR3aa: CASSLNTEAFF

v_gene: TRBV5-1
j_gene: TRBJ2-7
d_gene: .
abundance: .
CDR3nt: TGCGCCAGCAAGAGGGAAGCCTACGAGCAGTACTTC
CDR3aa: CASKREAYEQYF

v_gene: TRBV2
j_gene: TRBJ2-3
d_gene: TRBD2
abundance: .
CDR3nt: TGTGCCAGCAGTGTGGGACTAGCTGGGGGGGGAACAGATACGCAGTATTTT
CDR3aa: CASSVGLAGGGTDTQYF

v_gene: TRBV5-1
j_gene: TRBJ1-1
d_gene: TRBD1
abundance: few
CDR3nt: TGCGCCAGCAGCACTGGGACAGCCGTTGGCACTGAAGCTTTCTTT
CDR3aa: CASSTGTAVGTEAFF

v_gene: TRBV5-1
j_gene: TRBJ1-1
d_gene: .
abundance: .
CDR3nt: TGCGCCAGCAGCTTGGACACGAACACTGAAGCTTTCTTT
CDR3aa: CASSLDTNTEAFF

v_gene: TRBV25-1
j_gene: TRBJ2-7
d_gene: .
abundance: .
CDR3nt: TGTGCCAGCGCTTCCCTATCTAGCTCCCGTCGTCTGGACTTC
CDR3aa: CASASLSSSRRLDF

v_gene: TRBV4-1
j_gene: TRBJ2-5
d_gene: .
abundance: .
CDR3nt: TGCGCCAGCAGCCAAGAGGGGGCCCGGTTAACCCAGTACTTC
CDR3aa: CASSQEGARLTQYF

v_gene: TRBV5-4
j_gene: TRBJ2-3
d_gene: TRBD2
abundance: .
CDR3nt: TGTGCCAGCAGCGCCCTTGGGGAGCGGGGGGCAACAGATACGCAGTATTTT
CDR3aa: CASSALGERGATDTQYF

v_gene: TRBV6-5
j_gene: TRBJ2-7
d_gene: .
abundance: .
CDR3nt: TGTGCCAGCAGAAGCCTCCTCGAGGGGAGCCACGAGCAGTACTTC
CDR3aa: CASRSLLEGSHEQYF

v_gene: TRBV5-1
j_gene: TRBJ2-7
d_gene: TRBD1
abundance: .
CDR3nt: TGCGCCAGCAGCTTCCAATCCGGGACAGGGTCACACGAGCAGTACTTC
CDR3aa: CASSFQSGTGSHEQYF

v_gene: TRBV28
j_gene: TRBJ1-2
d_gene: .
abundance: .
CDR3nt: TGTGCCAGCAGTGCCCCAGGTTCGTCCAGGGCGCCTTATGGCTACACCTTC
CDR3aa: CASSAPGSSRAPYGYTF

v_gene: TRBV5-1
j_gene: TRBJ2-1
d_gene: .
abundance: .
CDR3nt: TGCGCCAGCAGCGTTAGCGGCTACAATGAGCAGTTCTTC
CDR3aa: CASSVSGYNEQFF

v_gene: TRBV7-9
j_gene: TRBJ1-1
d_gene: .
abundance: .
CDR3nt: TGTGCCAGCAGCCTGGACCCCAACACTGAAGCTTTCTTT
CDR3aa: CASSLDPNTEAFF

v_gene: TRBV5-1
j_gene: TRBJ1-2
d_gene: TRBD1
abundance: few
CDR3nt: TGCGCCAGCAGCCCCGATGGACAGGGGGCGAACTATGGCTACACCTTC
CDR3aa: CASSPDGQGANYGYTF

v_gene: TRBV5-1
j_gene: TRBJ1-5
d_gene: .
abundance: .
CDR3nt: TGCGCCAGCAGCCCCGTCCCGGGACAATTTCCCCAGCATTTT
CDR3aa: CASSPVPGQFPQHF

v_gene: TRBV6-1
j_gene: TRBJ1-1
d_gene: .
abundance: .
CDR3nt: TGTGCCAGCGCCGGAGTAGCCCAGAACACTGAAGCTTTCTTT
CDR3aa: CASAGVAQNTEAFF